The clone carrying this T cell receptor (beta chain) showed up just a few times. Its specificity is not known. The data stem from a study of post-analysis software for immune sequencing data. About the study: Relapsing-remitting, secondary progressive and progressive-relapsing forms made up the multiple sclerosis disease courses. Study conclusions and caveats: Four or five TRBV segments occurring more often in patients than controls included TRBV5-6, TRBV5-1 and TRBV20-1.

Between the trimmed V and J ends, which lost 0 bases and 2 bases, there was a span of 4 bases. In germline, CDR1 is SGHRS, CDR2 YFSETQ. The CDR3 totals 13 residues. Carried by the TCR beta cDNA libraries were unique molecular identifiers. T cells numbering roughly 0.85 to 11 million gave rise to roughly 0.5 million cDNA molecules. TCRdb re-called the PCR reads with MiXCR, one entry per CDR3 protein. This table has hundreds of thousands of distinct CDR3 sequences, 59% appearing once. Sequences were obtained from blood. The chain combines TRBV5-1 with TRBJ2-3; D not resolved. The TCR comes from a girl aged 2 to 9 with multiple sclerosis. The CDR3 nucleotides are TGCGCCAGCAGCTTGGCCAACACAGATACGCAGTATTTT. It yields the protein CASSLANTDTQYF.